These 11 T cell receptor beta chains were sequenced from one sample in a study of blood T cell repertoires in COVID-19. The assay was immunoSEQ multiplex PCR, and TCRdb's table has in-frame clones only and misses some. Of over 250,000 clones in the sample, around 90% were seen once. Sample: peripheral blood. Receptors originate from a woman in her seventies with COVID-19, enrolled during active disease.

This chain links TRBV15 with TRBJ2-1, with 11 positions matching TRBD2. Germline V gives CDR1 LNHNV, CDR2 YYDKDF (reference sequence). V was clipped by 4 bases and J by 3 bases; unmatched bases: 5. This CDR3 has 16 residues. The CDR3 nucleotides are TGTGCCACCAGCAAAGTGGGACTAGCGGTCTACAATGAGCAGTTCTTC. Amino acids: CATSKVGLAVYNEQFF.

V gene TRBV28 combines with J gene TRBJ1-3; 7 positions agree with TRBD1. Germline CDR1 is MDHEN and CDR2 is SYDVKM. Losses at the gene ends were 8 bases for V and 0 bases for J; bases not matched to a gene: 10. The CDR3 loop spans 16 amino acids. The CDR3 bases are TGTGCCAGCCTCTCCCAGGGGGTGGCCTCTGGAAACACCATATATTTT. It yields the protein CASLSQGVASGNTIYF.

The chain carries TRBV6-6 and TRBJ2-5; 10 bases align to TRBD2. V dropped 8 bases and J dropped 5; count of bases not matched to a gene: 17. Germline V gives CDR1 MNHNY, CDR2 SVGAGI (reference sequence). The CDR3 consists of 17 residues. The CDR3 coding sequence is TGTGCCAGCGGTCGTTGGACTAGCGGTTGGAGTCTGGAGACCCAGTACTTC. Translation gives CASGRWTSGWSLETQYF.

This chain connects TRBV6-2 or TRBV6-3 to TRBJ1-5; 9 bases align to TRBD1. This CDR3 region has 18 residues. The V gene end was trimmed by 0 bases and the J gene end by 7 bases; junction bases not matched to a gene: 13. The germline V gene encodes CDR1 MNHEY and CDR2 SVGEGT. CDR3 coding DNA: TGTGCCAGCAGTTACTCGCCTCTACCCGGGACAGGGATACAGCCCCAGCATTTT. This translates into CASSYSPLPGTGIQPQHF.

The chain couples TRBV6-5 to TRBJ2-5; TRBD2 agrees at 7 bases. J gave up 3 bases and V 7 bases, and 2 bases lay outside the gene matches. Looked up from germline, CDR1 is MNHEY and CDR2 is SVGAGI. This CDR3 has 12 amino acids. This chain's CDR3 is CASTLAEETQYF. The CDR3 nucleotides are TGTGCCAGCACCCTAGCGGAAGAGACCCAGTACTTC.

On this clone itself: Other DNA sequences of this sample code for an identical CDR3. The V and J genes are TRBV27 and TRBJ1-6, with unresolved D. Trimming left V 2 bases short and J 4 bases short, with 12 bases between. The germline CDR1 and CDR2 sequences are MNHEY and SMNVEV (reference sequence). There are 16 residues in the CDR3. The CDR3 here is CASSLTRGRYNSPLHF. CDR3 DNA: TGTGCCAGCAGTTTAACTCGGGGAAGGTATAATTCACCCCTCCACTTT.

This clone was picked up a small number of times. The chain couples TRBV2 to TRBJ1-2, with a possible D match to TRBD1 (6 bases). Germline lookup yields CDR1 SNHLY and CDR2 FYNNEI. Trimming cost V 4 bases and J 3 bases, with 9 bases left between them. The CDR3 length is 13 residues. CDR3 loop: CASSVGADYGYTF. CDR3 bases: TGTGCCAGCAGTGTGGGGGCGGACTATGGCTACACCTTC. Based on the CDR3 plus reference TRBV2 and TRBJ1-2, the full variable domain is EPEVTQTPSHQVTQMGQEVILRCVPISNHLYFYWYRQILGQKVEFLVSFYNNEISEKSEIFDDQFSVERPDGSNFTLKIRSTKLEDSAMYFCASSVGADYGYTFGSGTRLTVV.

The chain is built from TRBV30 and TRBJ1-1; D remains unclear. Germline loops: CDR1 GTSNPN, CDR2 SVGIG (reference sequence). The CDR3 runs 12 residues. V gave up 0 bases and J gave up 3 bases, with 5 bases separating them. The CDR3 bases are TGTGCCTGGAGTGTACTGGACACTGAAGCTTTCTTT. It encodes CAWSVLDTEAFF.

The V gene is TRBV9, the J gene TRBJ2-4; TRBD1 matches 9 bases. Germline V CDR1 and CDR2: SGDLS, YYNGEE. The CDR3 length is 16 residues. J gave up 2 bases and V 3 bases, and 6 bases lay outside the gene matches. The DNA for the CDR3 is TGTGCCAGCAGCGCGAGGACAGGGGACACCAAAAACATTCAGTACTTC. Protein sequence: CASSARTGDTKNIQYF.

The gene calls are TRBV3-1 (or the pseudogene TRBV3-2) and TRBJ2-2; D is possibly TRBD2 (5 bases). Trimming left V 2 bases short and J 3 bases short, with 16 bases between. This CDR3 is built from 17 residues. Germline CDR1 and CDR2: LGHDT and YNNKEL (reference sequence). The CDR3 protein is CASSQLGSLSDTGELFF. The DNA of the CDR3 is TGTGCCAGCAGCCAATTGGGGAGTCTAAGCGACACCGGGGAGCTGTTTTTT.

The V call is TRBV19, the J call TRBJ2-1; 7 nucleotides line up with TRBD2. Germline V gene sequence: CDR1 LNHDA, CDR2 SQIVND (reference sequence). The CDR3 is 14 amino acids. V lost 6 bases and J lost 9; bases outside the gene matches: 11. In nucleotides, the CDR3 is TGTGCCAGTAGAAGGAGGGAGGGCATTCGTGAGCAGTTCTTC. It yields the protein CASRRREGIREQFF.